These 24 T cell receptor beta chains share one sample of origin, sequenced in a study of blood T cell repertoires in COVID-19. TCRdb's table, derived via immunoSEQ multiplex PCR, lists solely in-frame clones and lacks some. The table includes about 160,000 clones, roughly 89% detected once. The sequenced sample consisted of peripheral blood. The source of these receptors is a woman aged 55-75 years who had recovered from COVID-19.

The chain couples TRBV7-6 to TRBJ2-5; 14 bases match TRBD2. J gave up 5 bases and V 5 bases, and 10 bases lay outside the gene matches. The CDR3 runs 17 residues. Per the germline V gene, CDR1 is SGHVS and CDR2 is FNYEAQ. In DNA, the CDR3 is TGTGCCAGCAGCCCCGCCCCGAGACTAGCGGGGGGGGAGACCCAGTACTTC. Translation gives CASSPAPRLAGGETQYF.

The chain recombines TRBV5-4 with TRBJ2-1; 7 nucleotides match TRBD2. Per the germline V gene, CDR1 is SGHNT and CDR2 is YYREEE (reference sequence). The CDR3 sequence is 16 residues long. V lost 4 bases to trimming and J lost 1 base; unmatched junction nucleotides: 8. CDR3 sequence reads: CASSLSSSGSYNEQFF. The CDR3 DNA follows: TGTGCCAGCAGCCTGTCGTCTAGCGGATCCTACAATGAGCAGTTCTTC. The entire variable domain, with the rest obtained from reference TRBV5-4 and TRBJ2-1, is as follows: ETGVTQSPTHLIKTRGQQVTLRCSSQSGHNTVSWYQQALGQGPQFIFQYYREEENGRGNFPPRFSGLQFPNYSSELNVNALELDDSALYLCASSLSSSGSYNEQFFGPGTRLTVL.

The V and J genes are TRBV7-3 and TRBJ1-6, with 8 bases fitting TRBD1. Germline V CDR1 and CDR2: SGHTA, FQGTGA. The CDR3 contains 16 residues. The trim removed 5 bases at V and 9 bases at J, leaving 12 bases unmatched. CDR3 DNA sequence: TGTGCCAGCAGCCTCGGGGGTCAGGGGGCTTTTTCACCCCTCCACTTT. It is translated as CASSLGGQGAFSPLHF.

The CDR3 loop is CASSLTSGGAVEQFF. The CDR3 DNA reads TGTGCCAGCAGCTTGACTAGCGGGGGGGCTGTTGAGCAGTTCTTC. The chain combines TRBV7-9 with TRBJ2-1; 14 bases agree with TRBD2. Germline-derived CDR1 and CDR2 are SEHNR and FQNEAQ (reference sequence). CDR3 length: 15 residues. V lost 3 bases, J lost 9 bases, and 4 bases stayed unmatched. The full variable domain, completed using reference TRBV7-9 and TRBJ2-1, is DTGVSQNPRHKITKRGQNVTFRCDPISEHNRLYWYRQTLGQGPEFLTYFQNEAQLEKSRLLSDRFSAERPKGSFSTLEIQRTEQGDSAMYLCASSLTSGGAVEQFFGPGTRLTVL.

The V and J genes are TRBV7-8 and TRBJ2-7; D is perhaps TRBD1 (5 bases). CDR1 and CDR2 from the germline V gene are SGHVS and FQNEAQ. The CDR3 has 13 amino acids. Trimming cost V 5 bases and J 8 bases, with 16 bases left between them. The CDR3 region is CASSAQGLYKQYF. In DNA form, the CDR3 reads TGTGCCAGCAGCGCTCAGGGTTTGTACAAGCAGTACTTC.

CDR3: CASSLPDSPRRFF. DNA of the CDR3: TGTGCCAGCTCACTACCCGACTCCCCCCGACGGTTCTTC. This chain uses TRBV18 with TRBJ2-1; D remains ambiguous. V lost 4 bases and J 15 bases, leaving 19 bases between the germline ends. The CDR3 totals 13 residues. Germline CDR1 reads KGHSH; CDR2 reads LQKENI.

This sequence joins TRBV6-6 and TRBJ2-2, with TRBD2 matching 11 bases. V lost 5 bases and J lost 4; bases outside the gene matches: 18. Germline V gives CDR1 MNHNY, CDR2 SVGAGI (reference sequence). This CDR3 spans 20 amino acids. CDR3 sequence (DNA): TGTGCCAGCAGTCAATCCCTAGCGGGGGGAAAACTTGCGACCACCGGGGAGCTGTTTTTT. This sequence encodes CASSQSLAGGKLATTGELFF.

The CDR3 DNA reads TGTGCCAGCAGGCCCCAGGTAGACACTGAAGCTTTCTTT. Protein product: CASRPQVDTEAFF. This rearrangement joins TRBV6-5 to TRBJ1-1; no definite D call. Trimming shortened V by 6 bases and J by 3 bases, and 11 bases separated the two germline ends. Germline lookup yields CDR1 MNHEY and CDR2 SVGAGI. The CDR3 has 13 residues.

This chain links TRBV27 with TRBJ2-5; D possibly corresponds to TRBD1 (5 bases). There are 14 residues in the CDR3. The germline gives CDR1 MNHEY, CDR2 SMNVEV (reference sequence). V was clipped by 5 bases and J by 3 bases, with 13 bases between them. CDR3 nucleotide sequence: TGTGCCAGCAGTCTCTCAGGGTTCGAAGAGACCCAGTACTTC. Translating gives CASSLSGFEETQYF.

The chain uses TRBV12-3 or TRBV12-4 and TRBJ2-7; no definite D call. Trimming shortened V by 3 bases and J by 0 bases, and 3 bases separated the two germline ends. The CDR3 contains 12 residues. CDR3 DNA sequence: TGTGCCAGCAGTTTGTACTCCTACGAGCAGTACTTC. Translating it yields CASSLYSYEQYF.

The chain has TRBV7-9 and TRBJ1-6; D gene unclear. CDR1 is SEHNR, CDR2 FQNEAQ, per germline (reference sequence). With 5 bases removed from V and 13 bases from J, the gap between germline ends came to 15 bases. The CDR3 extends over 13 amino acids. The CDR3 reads CASSLDPREPLHF. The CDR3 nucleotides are TGTGCCAGCAGCCTGGACCCGAGGGAGCCCCTCCACTTT.

In DNA form, the CDR3 reads TGTGCCAGCAGCCCCTACGGGACACACCTAGGTGGCGGGGAGCTGTTTTTT. This sequence encodes CASSPYGTHLGGGELFF. V is TRBV3-1 (or the pseudogene TRBV3-2) and J is TRBJ2-2; D is perhaps TRBD1 (6 bases). The CDR3 contains 17 residues. The germline CDR1 and CDR2 sequences are LGHDT and YNNKEL (reference sequence). Trimming shortened V by 4 bases and J by 7 bases, and 22 bases separated the two germline ends.

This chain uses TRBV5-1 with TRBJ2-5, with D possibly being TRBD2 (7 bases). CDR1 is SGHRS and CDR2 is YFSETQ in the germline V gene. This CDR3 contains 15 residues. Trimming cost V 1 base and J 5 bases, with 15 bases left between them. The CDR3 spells CASSLLGGGEETQYF. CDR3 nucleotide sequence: TGCGCCAGCAGCTTGTTGGGCGGGGGCGAGGAGACCCAGTACTTC.

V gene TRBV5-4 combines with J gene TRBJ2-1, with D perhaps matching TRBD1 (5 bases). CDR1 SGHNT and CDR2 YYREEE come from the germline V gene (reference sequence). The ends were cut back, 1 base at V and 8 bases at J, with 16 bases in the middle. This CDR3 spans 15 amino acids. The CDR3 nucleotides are TGTGCCAGCAGCTTGTTCGACAGATCGAAGCATGAGCAGTTCTTC. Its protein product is CASSLFDRSKHEQFF. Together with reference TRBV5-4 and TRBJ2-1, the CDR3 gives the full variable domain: ETGVTQSPTHLIKTRGQQVTLRCSSQSGHNTVSWYQQALGQGPQFIFQYYREEENGRGNFPPRFSGLQFPNYSSELNVNALELDDSALYLCASSLFDRSKHEQFFGPGTRLTVL.

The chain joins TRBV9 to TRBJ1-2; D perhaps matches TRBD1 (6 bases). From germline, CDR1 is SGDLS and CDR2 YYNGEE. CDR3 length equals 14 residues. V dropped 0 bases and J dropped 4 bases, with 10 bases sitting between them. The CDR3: CASSVESRGYGYTF. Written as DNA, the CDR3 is TGTGCCAGCAGCGTAGAAAGCAGGGGCTATGGCTACACCTTC.

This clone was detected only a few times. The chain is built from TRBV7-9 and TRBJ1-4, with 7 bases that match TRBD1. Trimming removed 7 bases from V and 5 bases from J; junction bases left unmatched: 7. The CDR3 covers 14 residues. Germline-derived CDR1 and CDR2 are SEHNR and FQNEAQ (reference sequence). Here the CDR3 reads CASTYRGGNEKLFF. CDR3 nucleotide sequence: TGTGCCAGCACCTACAGGGGCGGGAATGAAAAACTGTTTTTT.

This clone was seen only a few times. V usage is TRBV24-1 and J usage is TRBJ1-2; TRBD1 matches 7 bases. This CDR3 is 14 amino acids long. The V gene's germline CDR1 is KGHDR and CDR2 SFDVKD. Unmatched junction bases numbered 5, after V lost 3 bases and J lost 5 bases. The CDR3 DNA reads TGTGCCACCAGTGATGCCGGGACAGATTATGGCTACACCTTC. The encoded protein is CATSDAGTDYGYTF.

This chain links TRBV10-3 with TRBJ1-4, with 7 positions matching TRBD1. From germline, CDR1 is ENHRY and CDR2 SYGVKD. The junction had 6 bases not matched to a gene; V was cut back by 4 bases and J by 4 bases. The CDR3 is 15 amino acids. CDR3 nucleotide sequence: TGTGCCATCAGTGCGCTGGGACAGTATAATGAAAAACTGTTTTTT. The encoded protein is CAISALGQYNEKLFF.

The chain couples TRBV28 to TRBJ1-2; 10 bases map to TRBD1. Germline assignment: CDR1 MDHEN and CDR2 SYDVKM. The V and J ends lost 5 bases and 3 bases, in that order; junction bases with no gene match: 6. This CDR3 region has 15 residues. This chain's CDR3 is CASSPGTGDYYGYTF. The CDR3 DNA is TGTGCCAGCAGTCCCGGGACAGGGGACTACTATGGCTACACCTTC.

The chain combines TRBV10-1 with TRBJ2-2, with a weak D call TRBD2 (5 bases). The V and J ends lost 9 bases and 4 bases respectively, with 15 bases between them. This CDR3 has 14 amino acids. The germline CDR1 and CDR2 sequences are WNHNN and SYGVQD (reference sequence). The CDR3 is CARDRRVSTGELFF. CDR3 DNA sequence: TGCGCCAGAGACCGGCGGGTGAGCACCGGGGAGCTGTTTTTT.

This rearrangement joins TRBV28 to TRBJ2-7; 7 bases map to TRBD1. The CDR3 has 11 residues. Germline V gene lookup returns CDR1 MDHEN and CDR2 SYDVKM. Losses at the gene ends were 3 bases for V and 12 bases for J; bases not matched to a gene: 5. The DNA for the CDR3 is TGTGCCAGCAGTTTGTTAGGGGACAGGTACTTC. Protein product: CASSLLGDRYF. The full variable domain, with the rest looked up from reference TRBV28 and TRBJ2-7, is DVKVTQSSRYLVKRTGEKVFLECVQDMDHENMFWYRQDPGLGLRLIYFSYDVKMKEKGDIPEGYSVSREKKERFSLILESASTNQTSMYLCASSLLGDRYFGPGTRLTVT.

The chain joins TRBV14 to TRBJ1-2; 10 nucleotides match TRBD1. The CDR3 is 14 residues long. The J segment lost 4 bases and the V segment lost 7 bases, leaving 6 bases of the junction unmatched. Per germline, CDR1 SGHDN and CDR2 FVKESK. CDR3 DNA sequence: TGTGCCAGCAATCCGGGACAGGGGCCCTATGGCTACACCTTC. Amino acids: CASNPGQGPYGYTF. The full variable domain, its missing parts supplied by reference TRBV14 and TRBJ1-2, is EAGVTQFPSHSVIEKGQTVTLRCDPISGHDNLYWYRRVMGKEIKFLLHFVKESKQDESGMPNNRFLAERTGGTYSTLKVQPAELEDSGVYFCASNPGQGPYGYTFGSGTRLTVV.

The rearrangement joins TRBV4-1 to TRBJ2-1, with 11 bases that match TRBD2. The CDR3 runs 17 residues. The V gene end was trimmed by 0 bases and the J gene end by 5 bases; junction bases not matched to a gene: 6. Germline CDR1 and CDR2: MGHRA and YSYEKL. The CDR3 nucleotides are TGCGCCAGCAGCCAAGATCCCGGGACTAGCGGTCACAATGAGCAGTTCTTC. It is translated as CASSQDPGTSGHNEQFF.

CDR3 sequence reads: CASNTGGQAPLHF. CDR3 in DNA: TGTGCCAGCAATACAGGGGGCCAAGCACCCCTCCACTTT. The chain couples TRBV28 to TRBJ1-6; 9 bases agree with TRBD1. The trim removed 7 bases at V and 11 bases at J, leaving 6 bases unmatched. This CDR3 spans 13 amino acids. Germline assignment: CDR1 MDHEN and CDR2 SYDVKM.